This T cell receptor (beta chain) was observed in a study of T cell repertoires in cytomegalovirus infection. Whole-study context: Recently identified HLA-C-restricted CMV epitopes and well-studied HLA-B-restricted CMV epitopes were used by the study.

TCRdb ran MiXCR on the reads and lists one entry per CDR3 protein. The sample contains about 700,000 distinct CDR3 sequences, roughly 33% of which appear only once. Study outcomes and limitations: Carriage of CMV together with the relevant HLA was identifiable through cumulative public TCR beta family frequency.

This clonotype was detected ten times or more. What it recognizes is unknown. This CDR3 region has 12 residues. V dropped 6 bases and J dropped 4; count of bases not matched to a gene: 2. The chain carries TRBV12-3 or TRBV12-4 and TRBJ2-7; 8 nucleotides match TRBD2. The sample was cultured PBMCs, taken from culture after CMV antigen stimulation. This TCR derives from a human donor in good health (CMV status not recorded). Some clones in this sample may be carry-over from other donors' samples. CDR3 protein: CASSGGGYEQYF. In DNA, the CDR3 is TGTGCCAGCAGCGGGGGGGGTTACGAGCAGTACTTC.